This TCR beta chain was sequenced in a study of blood T cells in healthy people across ages. With regard to this clonotype: Its antigen is currently unknown.

Notes on the study in general: It was not known whether donors were CMV positive (a possible confounder of expanded clonotype changes).

The CDR3 covers 12 residues. V was clipped by 7 bases and J by 6 bases, with 10 bases between them. The authors ran a second PCR of roughly 7 to 11 cycles using a sample-barcoded 5' primer and a J-beta primer mix. Each cDNA molecule was tagged by a template-switch adaptor that had 12 random nucleotides. Each CDR3 protein gets one entry after TCRdb re-called the 5' RACE reads with MiXCR. The repertoire consists of 1,500,000 or so distinct CDR3 sequences, with approximately 43% occurring once and the leading ten covering over 3.5%. The chain links TRBV12-3 or TRBV12-4 to TRBJ1-5, with a weak D call TRBD1 (5 bases). The sample consisted of blood. This receptor was identified in a young woman in good health. CDR3 nucleotides: TGTGCCAGCAATGGGGGGGGTCAGCCCCAGCATTTT. Translated, it gives CASNGGGQPQHF.